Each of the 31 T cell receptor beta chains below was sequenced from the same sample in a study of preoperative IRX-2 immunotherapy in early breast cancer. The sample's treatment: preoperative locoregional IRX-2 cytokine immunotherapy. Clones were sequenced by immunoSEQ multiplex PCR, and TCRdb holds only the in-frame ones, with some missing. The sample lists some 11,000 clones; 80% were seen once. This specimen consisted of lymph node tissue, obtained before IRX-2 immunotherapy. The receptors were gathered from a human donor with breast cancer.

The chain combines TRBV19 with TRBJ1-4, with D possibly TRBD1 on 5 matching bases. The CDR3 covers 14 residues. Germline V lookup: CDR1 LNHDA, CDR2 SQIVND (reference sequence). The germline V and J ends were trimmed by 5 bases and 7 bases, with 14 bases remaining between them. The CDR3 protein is CASSAGGVGEKLFF. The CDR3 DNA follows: TGTGCCAGTAGTGCCGGGGGGGTTGGTGAAAAACTGTTTTTT. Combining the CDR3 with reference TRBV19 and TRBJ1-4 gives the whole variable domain DGGITQSPKYLFRKEGQNVTLSCEQNLNHDAMYWYRQDPGQGLRLIYYSQIVNDFQKGDIAEGYSVSREKKESFPLTVTSAQKNPTAFYLCASSAGGVGEKLFFGSGTQLSVL.

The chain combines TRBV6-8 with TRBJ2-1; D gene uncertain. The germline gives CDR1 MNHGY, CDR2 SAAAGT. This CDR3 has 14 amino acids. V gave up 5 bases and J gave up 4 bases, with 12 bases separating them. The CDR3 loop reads CASSRRLDYNEQFF. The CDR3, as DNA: TGTGCCAGCAGTCGTAGACTGGATTACAATGAGCAGTTCTTC.

The CDR3 DNA reads TGTGCCAGCAGTCAGAGCGGGACTAGCATTGAGCAGTTCTTC. Protein sequence: CASSQSGTSIEQFF. V is TRBV6-8 and J is TRBJ2-1; 9 bases fit TRBD2. The CDR3 is 14 amino acids. V was clipped by 5 bases and J by 9 bases; unmatched bases: 8. Germline lookup yields CDR1 MNHGY and CDR2 SAAAGT.

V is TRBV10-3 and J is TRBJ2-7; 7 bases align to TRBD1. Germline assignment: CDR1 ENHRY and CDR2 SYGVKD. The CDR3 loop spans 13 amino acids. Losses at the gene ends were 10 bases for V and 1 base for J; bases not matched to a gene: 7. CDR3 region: CASGQGVSYEQYF. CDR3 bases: TGTGCCAGTGGGCAGGGGGTTTCCTACGAGCAGTACTTC.

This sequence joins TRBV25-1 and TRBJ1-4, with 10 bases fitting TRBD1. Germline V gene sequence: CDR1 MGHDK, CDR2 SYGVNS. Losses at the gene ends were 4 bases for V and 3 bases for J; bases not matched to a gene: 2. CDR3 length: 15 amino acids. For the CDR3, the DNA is TGTGCCAGCAGTGGGACAGGGGGGCCTAATGAAAAACTGTTTTTT. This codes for CASSGTGGPNEKLFF.

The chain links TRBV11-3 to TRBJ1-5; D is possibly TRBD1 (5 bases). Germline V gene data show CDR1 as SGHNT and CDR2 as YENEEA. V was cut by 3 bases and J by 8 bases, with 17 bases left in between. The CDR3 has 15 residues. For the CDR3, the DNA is TGTGCCAGCAGCTTGGGGGAAAGGGGTGAGGAGCCCCAGCATTTT. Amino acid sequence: CASSLGERGEEPQHF.

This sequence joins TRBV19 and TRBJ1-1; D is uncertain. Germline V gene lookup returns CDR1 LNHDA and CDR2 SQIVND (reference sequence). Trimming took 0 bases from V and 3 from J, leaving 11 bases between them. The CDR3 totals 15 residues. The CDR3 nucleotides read TGTGCCAGTAGTATAGATCGACGGGGAGACACTGAAGCTTTCTTT. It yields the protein CASSIDRRGDTEAFF. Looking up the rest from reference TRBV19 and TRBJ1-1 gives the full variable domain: DGGITQSPKYLFRKEGQNVTLSCEQNLNHDAMYWYRQDPGQGLRLIYYSQIVNDFQKGDIAEGYSVSREKKESFPLTVTSAQKNPTAFYLCASSIDRRGDTEAFFGQGTRLTVV.

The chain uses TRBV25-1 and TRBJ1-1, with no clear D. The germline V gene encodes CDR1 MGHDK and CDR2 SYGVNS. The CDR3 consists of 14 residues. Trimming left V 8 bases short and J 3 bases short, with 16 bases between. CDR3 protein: CASSPGGEYTEAFF. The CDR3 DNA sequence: TGTGCCAGCTCCCCGGGCGGTGAATACACTGAAGCTTTCTTT.

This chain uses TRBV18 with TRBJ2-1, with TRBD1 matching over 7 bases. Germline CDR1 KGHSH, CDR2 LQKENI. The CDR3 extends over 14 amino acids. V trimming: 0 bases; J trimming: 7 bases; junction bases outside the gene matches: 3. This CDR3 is CASSPPGQLNEQFF. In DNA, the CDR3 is TGTGCCAGCTCACCACCGGGACAGCTGAATGAGCAGTTCTTC.

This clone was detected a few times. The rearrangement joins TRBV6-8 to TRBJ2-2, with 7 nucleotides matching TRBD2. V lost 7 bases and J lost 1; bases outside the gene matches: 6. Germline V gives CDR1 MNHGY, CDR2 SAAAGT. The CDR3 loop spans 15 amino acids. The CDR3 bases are TGTGCCAGCACTGCGGCTAGCGGGAACACCGGGGAGCTGTTTTTT. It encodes CASTAASGNTGELFF.

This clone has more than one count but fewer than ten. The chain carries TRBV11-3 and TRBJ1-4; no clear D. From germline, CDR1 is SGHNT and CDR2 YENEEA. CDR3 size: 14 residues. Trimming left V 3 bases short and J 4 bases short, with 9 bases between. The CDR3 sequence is CASSLVVDNEKLFF. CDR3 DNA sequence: TGTGCCAGCAGCTTGGTAGTCGATAATGAAAAACTGTTTTTT. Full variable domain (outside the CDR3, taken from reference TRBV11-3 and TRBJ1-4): EAGVVQSPRYKIIEKKQPVAFWCNPISGHNTLYWYLQNLGQGPELLIRYENEEAVDDSQLPKDRFSAERLKGVDSTLKIQPAELGDSAVYLCASSLVVDNEKLFFGSGTQLSVL.

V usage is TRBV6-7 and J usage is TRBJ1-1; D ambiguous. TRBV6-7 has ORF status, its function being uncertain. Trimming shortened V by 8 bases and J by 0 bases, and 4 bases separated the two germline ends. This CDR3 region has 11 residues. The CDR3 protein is CASAMNTEAFF. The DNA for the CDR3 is TGTGCCAGCGCGATGAACACTGAAGCTTTCTTT.

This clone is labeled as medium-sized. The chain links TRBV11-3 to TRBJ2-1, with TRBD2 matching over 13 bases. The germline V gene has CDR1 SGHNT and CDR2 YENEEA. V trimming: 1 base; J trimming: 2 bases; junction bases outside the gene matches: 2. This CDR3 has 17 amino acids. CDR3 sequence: CASSLGTSGGPYNEQFF. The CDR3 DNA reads TGTGCCAGCAGCTTAGGGACTAGCGGGGGCCCCTACAATGAGCAGTTCTTC.

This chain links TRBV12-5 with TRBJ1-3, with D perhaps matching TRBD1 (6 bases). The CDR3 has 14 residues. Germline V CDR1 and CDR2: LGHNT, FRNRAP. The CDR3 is CASSIGGSGNTIYF. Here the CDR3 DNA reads TGTGCCAGCTCGATAGGGGGTTCTGGAAACACCATATATTTT.

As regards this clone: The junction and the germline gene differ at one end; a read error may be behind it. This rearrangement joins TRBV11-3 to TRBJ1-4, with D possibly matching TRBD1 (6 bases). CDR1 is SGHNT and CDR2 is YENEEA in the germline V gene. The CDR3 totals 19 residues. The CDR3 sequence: CASSSHLLAGPKGGEKLFF. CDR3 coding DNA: TGTGCCAGCAGCTCCCATCTCTTAGCAGGGCCGAAGGGGGGTGAAAARCTGTTTTTT.

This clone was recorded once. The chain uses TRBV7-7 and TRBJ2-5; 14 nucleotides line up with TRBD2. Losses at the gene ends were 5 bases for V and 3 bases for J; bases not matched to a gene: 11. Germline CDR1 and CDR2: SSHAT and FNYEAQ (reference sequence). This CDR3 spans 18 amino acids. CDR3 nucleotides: TGTGCCAGCAGCCCCAGGACTAGCGGGAGGATTGGGGAAGAGACCCAGTACTTC. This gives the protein CASSPRTSGRIGEETQYF.

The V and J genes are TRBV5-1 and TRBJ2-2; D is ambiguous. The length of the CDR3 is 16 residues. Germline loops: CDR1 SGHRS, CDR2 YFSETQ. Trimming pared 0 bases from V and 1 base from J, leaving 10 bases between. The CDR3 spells CASSLVLAVNTGELFF. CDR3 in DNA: TGCGCCAGCAGCTTGGTCCTTGCAGTGAACACCGGGGAGCTGTTTTTT.

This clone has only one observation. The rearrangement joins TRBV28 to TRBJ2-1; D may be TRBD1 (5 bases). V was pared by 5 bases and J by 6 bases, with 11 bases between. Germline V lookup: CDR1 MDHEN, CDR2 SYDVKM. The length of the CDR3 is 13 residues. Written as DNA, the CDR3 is TGTGCCAGCAGTCCCCGAAGGGGCAATGAGCAGTTCTTC. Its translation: CASSPRRGNEQFF.

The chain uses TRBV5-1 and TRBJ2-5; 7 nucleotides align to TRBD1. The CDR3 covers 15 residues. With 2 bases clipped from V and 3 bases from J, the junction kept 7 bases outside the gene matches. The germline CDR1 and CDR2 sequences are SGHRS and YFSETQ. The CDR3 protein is CASSFSGGDKETQYF. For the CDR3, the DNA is TGCGCCAGCAGCTTCTCAGGGGGTGACAAAGAGACCCAGTACTTC.

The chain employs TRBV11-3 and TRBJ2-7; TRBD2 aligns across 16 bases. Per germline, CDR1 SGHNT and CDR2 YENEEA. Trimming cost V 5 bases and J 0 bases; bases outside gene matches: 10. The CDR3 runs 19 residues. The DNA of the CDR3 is TGTGCCAGCAGCAGAAGGGGACTAGCGGGAGGGGGCTACTCCTACGAGCAGTACTTC. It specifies CASSRRGLAGGGYSYEQYF.

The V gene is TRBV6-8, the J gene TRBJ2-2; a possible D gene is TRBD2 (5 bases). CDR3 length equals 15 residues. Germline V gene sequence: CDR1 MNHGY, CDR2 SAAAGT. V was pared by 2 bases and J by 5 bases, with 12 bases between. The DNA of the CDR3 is TGTGCCAGCAGTTACGGTCACTCGGGGACCGGGGAGCTGTTTTTT. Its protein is CASSYGHSGTGELFF.

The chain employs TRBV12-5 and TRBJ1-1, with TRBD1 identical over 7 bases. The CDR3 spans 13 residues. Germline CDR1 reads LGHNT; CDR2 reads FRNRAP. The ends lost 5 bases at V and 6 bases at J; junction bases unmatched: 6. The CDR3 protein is CASGPGTEAEAFF. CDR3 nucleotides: TGTGCTAGTGGTCCCGGGACAGAGGCTGAAGCTTTCTTT.

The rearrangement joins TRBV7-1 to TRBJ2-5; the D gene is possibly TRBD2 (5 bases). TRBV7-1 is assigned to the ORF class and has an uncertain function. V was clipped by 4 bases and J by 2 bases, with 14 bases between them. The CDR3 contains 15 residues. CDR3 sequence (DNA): TGTGCCAGCAGCTTAGTTCTTACGGGGCAAGAGACCCAGTACTTC. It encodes CASSLVLTGQETQYF.

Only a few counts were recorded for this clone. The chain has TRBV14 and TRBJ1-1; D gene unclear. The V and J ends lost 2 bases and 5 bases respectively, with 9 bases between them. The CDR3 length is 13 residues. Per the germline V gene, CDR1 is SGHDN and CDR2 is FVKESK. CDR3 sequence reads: CASSQSPRTEAFF. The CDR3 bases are TGTGCCAGCAGCCAAAGCCCCCGGACTGAAGCTTTCTTT. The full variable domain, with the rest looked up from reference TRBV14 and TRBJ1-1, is EAGVTQFPSHSVIEKGQTVTLRCDPISGHDNLYWYRRVMGKEIKFLLHFVKESKQDESGMPNNRFLAERTGGTYSTLKVQPAELEDSGVYFCASSQSPRTEAFFGQGTRLTVV.

The CDR3 reads CASSSGLVLRSSYEQYF. The CDR3 nucleotides are TGTGCCAGCAGCTCCGGACTAGTCCTTAGGAGCTCCTACGAGCAGTACTTC. This chain uses TRBV11-3 with TRBJ2-7; TRBD2 agrees at 7 bases. V shed 4 bases and J 0 bases; nucleotides not matched to a gene: 12. The CDR3 is 17 residues long. The germline V gene has CDR1 SGHNT and CDR2 YENEEA. The full variable domain, rest sourced from reference TRBV11-3 and TRBJ2-7, is EAGVVQSPRYKIIEKKQPVAFWCNPISGHNTLYWYLQNLGQGPELLIRYENEEAVDDSQLPKDRFSAERLKGVDSTLKIQPAELGDSAVYLCASSSGLVLRSSYEQYFGPGTRLTVT.

CDR3 in DNA: TGCGCCAGCAGCCGGGGACAGGGGAACGGGGAGCTGTTTTTT. Translation: CASSRGQGNGELFF. The rearrangement uses TRBV1 and TRBJ2-2; no DNA check was done on the table's D call, TRBD1. TRBV1 is noted as a pseudogene. The CDR3 length is 14 residues.

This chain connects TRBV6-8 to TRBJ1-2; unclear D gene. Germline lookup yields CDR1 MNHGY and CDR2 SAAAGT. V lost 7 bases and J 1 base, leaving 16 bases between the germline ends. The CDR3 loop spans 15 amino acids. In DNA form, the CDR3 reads TGTGCCAGCACCCCCTCGAGGTTCAGTAACTATGGCTACACCTTC. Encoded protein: CASTPSRFSNYGYTF.

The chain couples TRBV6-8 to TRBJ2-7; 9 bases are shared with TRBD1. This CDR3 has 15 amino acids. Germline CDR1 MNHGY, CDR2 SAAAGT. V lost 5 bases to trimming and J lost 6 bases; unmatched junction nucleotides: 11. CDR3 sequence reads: CASSQTGTGPSEQYF. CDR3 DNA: TGTGCCAGCAGTCAGACCGGGACAGGGCCTAGCGAGCAGTACTTC.

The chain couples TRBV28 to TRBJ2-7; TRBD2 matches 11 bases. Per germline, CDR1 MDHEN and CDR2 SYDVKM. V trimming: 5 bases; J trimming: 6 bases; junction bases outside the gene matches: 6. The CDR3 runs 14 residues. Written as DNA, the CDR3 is TGTGCCAGCAGTCATAGCGGGAGGGCCTTCGAGCAGTACTTC. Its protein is CASSHSGRAFEQYF.

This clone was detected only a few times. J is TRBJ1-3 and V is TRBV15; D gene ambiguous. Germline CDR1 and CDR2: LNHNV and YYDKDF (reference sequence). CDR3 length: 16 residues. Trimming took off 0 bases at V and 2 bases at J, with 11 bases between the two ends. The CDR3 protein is CATSRDPSMTGNTIYF. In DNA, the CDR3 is TGTGCCACCAGCAGAGATCCCAGTATGACTGGAAACACCATATATTTT. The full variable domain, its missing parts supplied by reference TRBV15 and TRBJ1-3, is DAMVIQNPRYQVTQFGKPVTLSCSQTLNHNVMYWYQQKSSQAPKLLFHYYDKDFNNEADTPDNFQSRRPNTSFCFLDIRSPGLGDTAMYLCATSRDPSMTGNTIYFGEGSWLTVV.

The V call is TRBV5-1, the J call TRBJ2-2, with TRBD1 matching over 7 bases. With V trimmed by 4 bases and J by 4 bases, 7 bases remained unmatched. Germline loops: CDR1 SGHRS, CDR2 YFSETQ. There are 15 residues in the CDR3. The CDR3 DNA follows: TGCGCCAGCAGCCCTGACCCAGGGGGCACCGGGGAGCTGTTTTTT. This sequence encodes CASSPDPGGTGELFF.